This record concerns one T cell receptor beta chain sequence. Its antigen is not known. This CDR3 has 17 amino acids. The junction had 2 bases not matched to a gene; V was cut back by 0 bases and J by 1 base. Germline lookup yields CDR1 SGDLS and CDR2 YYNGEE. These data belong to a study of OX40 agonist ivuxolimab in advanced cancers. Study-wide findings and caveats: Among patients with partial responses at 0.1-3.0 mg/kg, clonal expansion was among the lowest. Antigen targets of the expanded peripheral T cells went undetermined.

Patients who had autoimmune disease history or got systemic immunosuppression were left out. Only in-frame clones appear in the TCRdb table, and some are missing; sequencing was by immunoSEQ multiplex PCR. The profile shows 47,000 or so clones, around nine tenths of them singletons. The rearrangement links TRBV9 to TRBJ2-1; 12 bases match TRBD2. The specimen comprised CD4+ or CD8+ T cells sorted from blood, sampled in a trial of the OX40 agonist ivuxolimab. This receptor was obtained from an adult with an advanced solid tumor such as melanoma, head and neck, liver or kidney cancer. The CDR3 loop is CASSVASGGGSYNEQFF. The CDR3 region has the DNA TGTGCCAGCAGCGTAGCTAGCGGGGGGGGATCCTACAATGAGCAGTTCTTC.